This entry is about one T cell receptor beta chain. Its antigen is not yet known. The record has no base qualities; no much larger clone is one base away. The data originate from a study of blood T cell repertoires in COVID-19 (dated by TCRdb to the early 2020s). Looking at the study overall: Samples covering the acute and convalescent phases of COVID-19 were provided by collaborators in the United States, Italy and Spain. The material from the prospective study consisted of cDNA or gDNA derived from T cells, B-cell-depleted T cells, or PBMCs. The dataset comprised deeply sampled blood TCRbeta repertoires from subjects exposed to, actively infected with, or recovered from COVID-19. The repertoires were released in a freely available public database intended as a resource for research on the immune response to SARS-CoV-2. Samples were obtained from the ongoing ImmuneRACE study (first 160 participants) and from some 1,300 subjects provided by 6 global collaborators. A de-identified subject ID, COVID-19 status, age in years and sex were almost always included in the sample metadata. Where HLA class I and class II types were available, the types were taken from metadata supplied by the sample provider, not from assay-based typing. Study-wide conclusions, independent of this receptor: The quantity of clinical and demographic metadata differed by source and by participant and was supplied without curation.

TCRbeta CDR3 regions were amplified from genomic DNA by means of the immunoSEQ Assay, a bias-controlled multiplex PCR. In the authors' own workflow: The number of nucleated cells in each sample was estimated by amplification of reference gene primers within the assay. Sequence reads were collapsed and filtered to measure the absolute abundance of every unique TCRbeta CDR3 rearrangement. For each sample, productive Simpson clonality was calculated by taking the square root of Simpson's diversity index across productive rearrangements. TCRdb mirrors the immuneACCESS table, restricted to in-frame sequences. Some clones are absent from its copies; in checked studies, under half trace to an unresolved V gene, and the reason for the others is unknown. The DNA gave D and trimming, while V, J and clone size come from that table. This sample is represented by under 350,000 clones; over 75% of them were singletons. The leading ten clones occupy 4% to 5% of the sample.

Participants in the prospective study were enrolled through a virtual design, were aged roughly 18 to 90 years, and lived in some 24 United States geographic areas. In the prospective study, participants were assigned to cohorts based on the clinical history participants reported in a screening survey and a study questionnaire. Recovered participants in ImmuneRACE Cohort 3 were defined as having two consecutive negative NP/OP PCR tests, clearance from a healthcare professional, or resolution of symptoms. Each participant in the prospective study had whole blood, serum and a nasopharyngeal or oropharyngeal swab collected by mobile phlebotomists. Additional blood draws and questionnaires over an approximately 2-month period could optionally be provided by prospective study participants. Blood samples from the prospective study were shipped frozen or at room temperature prior to DNA extraction. The V and J ends are trimmed by 9 bases and 5 bases, leaving 5 bases between them. In the germline V gene, CDR1 corresponds to SGHDT and CDR2 to YYEEEE. The CDR3 contains 9 residues, cysteine and phenylalanine counted. Solely the CDR3 DNA is kept, with 27 bases framed from the first base.

Recombination connected TRBV5-6 to TRBJ1-2; the D gene cannot be named for sure. The TCR sequence derives from a man aged 30 to 39 who had recovered from COVID-19. The sample comprised PBMCs or T cells enriched from blood (not recorded which). The CDR3 reads CANSYGYTF. The DNA reads TGTGCCAACTCGTATGGCTACACCTTC.